Sequencing of this T cell receptor (beta chain) was carried out in a study of T-cell memory formation after mild COVID-19. The V gene's germline CDR1 is SGHRS and CDR2 YFSETQ. V was pared by 0 bases and J by 3 bases, with 8 bases between. CDR3 length equals 14 residues. Overall study results and limits: There were some responding clones in pre-infection memory, which suggested that cross-reactive memory had joined.

This clonotype appeared a few times. As yet, its antigen is unknown. Via MiXCR, TCRdb re-called the 5' RACE reads, giving one row per CDR3 protein. Counted here are more than 250,000 distinct CDR3 sequences, over 15% occurring once; the ten biggest clones make up 22%. Input material: PBMCs or a T cell subset sorted from them (not recorded which). The V and J genes are TRBV5-1 and TRBJ2-3; D gene unclear. The TCR was taken from a man between 18 and 29 years old who had mild COVID-19 (a few samples of this study predate the infection). Cell type and time point are not known. The CDR3 is CASSLDGITDTQYF. For the CDR3, the DNA is TGCGCCAGCAGCTTGGATGGGATAACAGATACGCAGTATTTT.